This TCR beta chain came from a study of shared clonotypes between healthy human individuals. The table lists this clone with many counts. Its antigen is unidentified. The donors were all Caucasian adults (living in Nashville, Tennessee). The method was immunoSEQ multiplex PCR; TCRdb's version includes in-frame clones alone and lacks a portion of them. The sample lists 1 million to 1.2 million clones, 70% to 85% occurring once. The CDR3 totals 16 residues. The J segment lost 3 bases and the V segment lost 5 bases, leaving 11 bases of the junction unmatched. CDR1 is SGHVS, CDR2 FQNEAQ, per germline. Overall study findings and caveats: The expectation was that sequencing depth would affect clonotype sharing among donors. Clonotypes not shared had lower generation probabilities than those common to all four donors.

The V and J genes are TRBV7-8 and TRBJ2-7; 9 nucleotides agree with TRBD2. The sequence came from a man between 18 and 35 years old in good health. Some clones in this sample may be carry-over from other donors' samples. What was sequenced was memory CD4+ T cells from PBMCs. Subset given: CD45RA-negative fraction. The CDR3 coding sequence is TGTGCCAGCAGCCCAGCCTTGCGGGAGGGCGGCTACGAGCAGTACTTC. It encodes CASSPALREGGYEQYF.